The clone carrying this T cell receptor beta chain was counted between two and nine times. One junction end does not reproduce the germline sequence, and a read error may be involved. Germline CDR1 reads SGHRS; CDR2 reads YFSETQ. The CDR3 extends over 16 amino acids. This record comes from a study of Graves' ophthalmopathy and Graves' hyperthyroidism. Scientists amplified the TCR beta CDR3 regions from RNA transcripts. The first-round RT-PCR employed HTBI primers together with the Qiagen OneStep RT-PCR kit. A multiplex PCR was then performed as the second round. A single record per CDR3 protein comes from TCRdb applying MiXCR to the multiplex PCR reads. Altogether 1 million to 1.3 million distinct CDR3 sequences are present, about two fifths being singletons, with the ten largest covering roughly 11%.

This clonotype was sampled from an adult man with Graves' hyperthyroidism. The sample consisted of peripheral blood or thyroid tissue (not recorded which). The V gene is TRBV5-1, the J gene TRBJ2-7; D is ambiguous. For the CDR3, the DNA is TGTGCCAGCAGCTCGACCTCAGCGTCCTCCTCCTACGAGCAGTACTTC. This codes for CASSSTSASSSYEQYF.